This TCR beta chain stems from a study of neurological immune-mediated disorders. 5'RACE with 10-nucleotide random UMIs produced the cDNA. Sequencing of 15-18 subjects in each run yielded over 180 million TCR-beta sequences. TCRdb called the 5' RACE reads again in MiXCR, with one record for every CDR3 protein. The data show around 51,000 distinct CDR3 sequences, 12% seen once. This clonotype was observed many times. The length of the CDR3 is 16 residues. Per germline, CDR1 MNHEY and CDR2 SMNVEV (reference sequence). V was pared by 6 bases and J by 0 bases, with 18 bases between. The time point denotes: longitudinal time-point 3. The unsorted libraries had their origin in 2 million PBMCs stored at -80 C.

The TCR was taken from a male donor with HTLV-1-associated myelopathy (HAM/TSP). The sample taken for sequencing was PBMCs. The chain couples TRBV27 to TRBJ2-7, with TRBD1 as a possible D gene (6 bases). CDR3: CASRPAGTSLSYEQYF. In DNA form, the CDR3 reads TGTGCCAGCAGACCCGCAGGGACATCCCTCTCCTACGAGCAGTACTTC.